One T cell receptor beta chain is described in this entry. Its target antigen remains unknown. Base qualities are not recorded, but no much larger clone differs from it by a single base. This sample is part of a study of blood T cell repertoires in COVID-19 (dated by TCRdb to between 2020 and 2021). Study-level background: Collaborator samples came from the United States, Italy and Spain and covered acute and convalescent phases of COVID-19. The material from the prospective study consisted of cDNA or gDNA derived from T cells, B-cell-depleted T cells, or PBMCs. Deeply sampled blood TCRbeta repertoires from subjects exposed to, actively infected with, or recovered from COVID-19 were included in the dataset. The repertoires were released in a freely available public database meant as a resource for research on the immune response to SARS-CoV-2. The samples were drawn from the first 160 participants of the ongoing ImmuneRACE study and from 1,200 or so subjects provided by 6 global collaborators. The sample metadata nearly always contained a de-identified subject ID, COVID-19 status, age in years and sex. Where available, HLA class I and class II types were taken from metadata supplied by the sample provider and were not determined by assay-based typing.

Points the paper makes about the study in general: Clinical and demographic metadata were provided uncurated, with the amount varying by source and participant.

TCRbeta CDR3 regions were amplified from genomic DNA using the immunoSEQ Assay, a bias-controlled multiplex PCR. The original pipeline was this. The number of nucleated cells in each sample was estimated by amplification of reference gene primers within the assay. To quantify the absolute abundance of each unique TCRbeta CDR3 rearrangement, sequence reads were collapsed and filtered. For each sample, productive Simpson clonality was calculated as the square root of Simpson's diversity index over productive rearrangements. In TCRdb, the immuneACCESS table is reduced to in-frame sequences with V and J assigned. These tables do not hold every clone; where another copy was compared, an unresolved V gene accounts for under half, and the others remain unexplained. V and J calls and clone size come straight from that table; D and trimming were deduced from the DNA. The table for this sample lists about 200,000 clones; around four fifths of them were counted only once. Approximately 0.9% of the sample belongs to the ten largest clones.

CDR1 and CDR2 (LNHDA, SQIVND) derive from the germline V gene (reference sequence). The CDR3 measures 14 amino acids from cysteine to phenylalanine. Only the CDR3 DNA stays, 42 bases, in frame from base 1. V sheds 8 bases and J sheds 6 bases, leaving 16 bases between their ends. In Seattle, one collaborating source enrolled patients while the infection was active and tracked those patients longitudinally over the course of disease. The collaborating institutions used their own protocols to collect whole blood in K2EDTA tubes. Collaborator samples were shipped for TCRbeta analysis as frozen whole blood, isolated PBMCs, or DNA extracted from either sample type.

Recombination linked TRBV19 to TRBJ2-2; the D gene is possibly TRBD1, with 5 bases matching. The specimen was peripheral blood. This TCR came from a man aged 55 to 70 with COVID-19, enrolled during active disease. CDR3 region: CASSRSGAPGELFF. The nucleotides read TGTGCCAGTTCCCGTAGTGGGGCCCCCGGGGAGCTGTTTTTT.